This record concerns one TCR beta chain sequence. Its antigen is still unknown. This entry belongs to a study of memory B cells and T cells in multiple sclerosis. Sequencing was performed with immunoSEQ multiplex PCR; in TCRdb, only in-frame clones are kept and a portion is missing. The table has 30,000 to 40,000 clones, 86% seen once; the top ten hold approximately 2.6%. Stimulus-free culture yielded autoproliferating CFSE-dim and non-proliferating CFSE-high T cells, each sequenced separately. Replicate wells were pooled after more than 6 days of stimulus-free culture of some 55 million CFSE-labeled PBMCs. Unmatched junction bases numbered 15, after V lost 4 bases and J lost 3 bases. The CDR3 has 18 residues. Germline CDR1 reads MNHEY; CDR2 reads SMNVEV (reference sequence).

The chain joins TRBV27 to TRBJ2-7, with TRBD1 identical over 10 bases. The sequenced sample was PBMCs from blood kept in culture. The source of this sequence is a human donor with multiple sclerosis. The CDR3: CASSSSPGQGFSSYEQYF. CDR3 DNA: TGTGCCAGCAGTTCGTCCCCGGGACAGGGGTTCTCAAGCTACGAGCAGTACTTC.